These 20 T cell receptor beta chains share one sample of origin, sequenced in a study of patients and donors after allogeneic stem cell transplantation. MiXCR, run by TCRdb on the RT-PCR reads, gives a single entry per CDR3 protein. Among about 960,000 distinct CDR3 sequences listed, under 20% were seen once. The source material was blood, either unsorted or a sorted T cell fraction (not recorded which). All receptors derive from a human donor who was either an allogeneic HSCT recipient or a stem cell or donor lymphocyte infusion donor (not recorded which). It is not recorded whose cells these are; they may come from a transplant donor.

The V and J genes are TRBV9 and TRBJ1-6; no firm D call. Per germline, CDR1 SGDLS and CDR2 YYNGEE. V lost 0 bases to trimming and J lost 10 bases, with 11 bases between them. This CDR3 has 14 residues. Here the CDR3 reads CASSVDSEGSPLHF. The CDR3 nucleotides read TGTGCCAGCAGCGTAGATAGTGAGGGATCACCCCTCCACTTT.

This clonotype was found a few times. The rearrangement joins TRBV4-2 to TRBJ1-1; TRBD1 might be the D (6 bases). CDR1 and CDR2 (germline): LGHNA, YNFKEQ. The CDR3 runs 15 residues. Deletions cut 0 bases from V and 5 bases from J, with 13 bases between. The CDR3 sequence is CASSQDIQGRTEAFF. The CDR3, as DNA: TGTGCCAGCAGCCAAGATATCCAGGGGCGGACTGAAGCTTTCTTT.

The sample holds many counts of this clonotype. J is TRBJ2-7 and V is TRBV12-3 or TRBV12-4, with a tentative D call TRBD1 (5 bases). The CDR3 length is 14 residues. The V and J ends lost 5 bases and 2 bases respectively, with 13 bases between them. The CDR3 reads CASSPPGLAYEQYF. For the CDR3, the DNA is TGTGCCAGCAGTCCTCCAGGGCTCGCCTACGAGCAGTACTTC.

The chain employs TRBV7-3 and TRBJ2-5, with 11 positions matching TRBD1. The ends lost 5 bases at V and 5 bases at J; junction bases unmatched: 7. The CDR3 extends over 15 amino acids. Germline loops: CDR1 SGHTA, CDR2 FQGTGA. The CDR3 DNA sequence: TGTGCCAGCAGCCCCACGGGACAGGGGGGGGAGACCCAGTACTTC. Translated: CASSPTGQGGETQYF.

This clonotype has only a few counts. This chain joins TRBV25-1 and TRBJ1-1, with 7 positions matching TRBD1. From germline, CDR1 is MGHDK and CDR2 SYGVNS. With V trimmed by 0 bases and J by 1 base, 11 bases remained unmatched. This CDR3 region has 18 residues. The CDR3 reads CASSEYGGGGAGNTEAFF. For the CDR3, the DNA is TGTGCCAGCAGTGAATATGGTGGAGGGGGCGCCGGGAACACTGAAGCTTTCTTT. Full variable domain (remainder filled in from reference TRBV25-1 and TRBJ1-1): EADIYQTPRYLVIGTGKKITLECSQTMGHDKMYWYQQDPGMELHLIHYSYGVNSTEKGDLSSESTVSRIRTEHFPLTLESARPSHTSQYLCASSEYGGGGAGNTEAFFGQGTRLTVV.

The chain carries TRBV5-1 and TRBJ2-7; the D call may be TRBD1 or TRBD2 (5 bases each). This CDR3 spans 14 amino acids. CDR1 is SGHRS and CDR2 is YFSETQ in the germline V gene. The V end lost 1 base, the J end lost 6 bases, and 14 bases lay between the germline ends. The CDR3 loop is CASSLLGTSVEQYF. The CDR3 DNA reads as TGCGCCAGCAGCTTGCTTGGGACCTCCGTCGAGCAGTACTTC. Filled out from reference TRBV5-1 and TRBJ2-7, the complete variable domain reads KAGVTQTPRYLIKTRGQQVTLSCSPISGHRSVSWYQQTPGQGLQFLFEYFSETQRNKGNFPGRFSGRQFSNSRSEMNVSTLELGDSALYLCASSLLGTSVEQYFGPGTRLTVT.

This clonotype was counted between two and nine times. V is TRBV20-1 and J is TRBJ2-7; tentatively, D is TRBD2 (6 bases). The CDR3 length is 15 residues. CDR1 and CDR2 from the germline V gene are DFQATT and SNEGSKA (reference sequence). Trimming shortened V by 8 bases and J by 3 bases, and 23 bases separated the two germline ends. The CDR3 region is CSLGPGLATIYEQYF. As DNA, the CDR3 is TGCAGTTTAGGCCCTGGGCTAGCGACGATCTACGAGCAGTACTTC.

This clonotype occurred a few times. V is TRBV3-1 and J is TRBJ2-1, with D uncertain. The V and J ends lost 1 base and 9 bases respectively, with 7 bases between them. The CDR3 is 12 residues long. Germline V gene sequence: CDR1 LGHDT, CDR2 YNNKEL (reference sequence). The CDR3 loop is CASSQAGIEQFF. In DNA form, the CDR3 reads TGTGCCAGCAGCCAAGCCGGTATTGAGCAGTTCTTC.

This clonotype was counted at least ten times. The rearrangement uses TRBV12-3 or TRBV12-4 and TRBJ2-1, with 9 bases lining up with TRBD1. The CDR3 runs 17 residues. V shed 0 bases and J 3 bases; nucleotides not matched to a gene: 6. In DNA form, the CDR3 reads TGTGCCAGCAGTTTAGCGTGGGACAGGGTAAGCTACAATGAGCAGTTCTTC. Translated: CASSLAWDRVSYNEQFF.

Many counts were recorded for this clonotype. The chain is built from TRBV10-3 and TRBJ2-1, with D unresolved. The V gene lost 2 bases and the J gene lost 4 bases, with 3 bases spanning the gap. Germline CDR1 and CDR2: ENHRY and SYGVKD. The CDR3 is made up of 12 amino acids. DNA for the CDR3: TGTGCCATCAGTGAGGGGTACAATGAGCAGTTCTTC. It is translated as CAISEGYNEQFF.

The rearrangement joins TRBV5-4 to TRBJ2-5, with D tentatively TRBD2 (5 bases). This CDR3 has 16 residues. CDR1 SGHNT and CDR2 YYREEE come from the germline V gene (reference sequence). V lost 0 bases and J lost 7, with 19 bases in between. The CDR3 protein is CASSLAVSGPTRTQYF. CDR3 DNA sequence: TGTGCCAGCAGCTTGGCGGTAAGCGGCCCAACCAGGACCCAGTACTTC.

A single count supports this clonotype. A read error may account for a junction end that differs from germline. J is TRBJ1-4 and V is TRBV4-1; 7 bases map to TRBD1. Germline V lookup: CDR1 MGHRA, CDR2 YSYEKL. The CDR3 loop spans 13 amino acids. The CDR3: CTSSQGDGEKLFF. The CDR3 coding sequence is TGCACCAGCAGCCAGGGGGATGGTGAAAAACTGTTTTTT.

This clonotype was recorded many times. The CDR3 DNA sequence: TGTGCCAGCAGCCAACAGGGCAATGAGCAGTTCTTC. The encoded protein is CASSQQGNEQFF. V gene TRBV12-3 or TRBV12-4 combines with J gene TRBJ2-1; the D gene is possibly TRBD1 (6 bases). The CDR3 covers 12 residues. V was clipped by 6 bases and J by 6 bases, with 9 bases between them.

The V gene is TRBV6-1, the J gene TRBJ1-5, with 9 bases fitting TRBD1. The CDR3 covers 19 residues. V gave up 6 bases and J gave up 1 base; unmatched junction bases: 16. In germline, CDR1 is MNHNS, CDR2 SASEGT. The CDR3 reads CASRETRDRVFGSNQPQHF. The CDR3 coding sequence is TGTGCCAGCAGGGAAACGCGGGACAGGGTATTTGGCAGCAATCAGCCCCAGCATTTT.

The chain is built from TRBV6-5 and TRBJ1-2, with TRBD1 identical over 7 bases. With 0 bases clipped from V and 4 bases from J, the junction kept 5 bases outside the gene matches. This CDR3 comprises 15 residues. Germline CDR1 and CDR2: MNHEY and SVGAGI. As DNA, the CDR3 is TGTGCCAGCAGTTACTCGACAGGGAAAGGCTATGGCTACACCTTC. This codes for CASSYSTGKGYGYTF.

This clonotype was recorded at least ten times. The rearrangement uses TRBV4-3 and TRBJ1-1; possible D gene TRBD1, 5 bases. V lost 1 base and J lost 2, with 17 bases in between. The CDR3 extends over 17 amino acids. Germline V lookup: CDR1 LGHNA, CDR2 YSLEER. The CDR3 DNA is TGCGCCAGCAGCCAAGCTAGTAAGTGGACACTCAACACTGAAGCTTTCTTT. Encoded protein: CASSQASKWTLNTEAFF.

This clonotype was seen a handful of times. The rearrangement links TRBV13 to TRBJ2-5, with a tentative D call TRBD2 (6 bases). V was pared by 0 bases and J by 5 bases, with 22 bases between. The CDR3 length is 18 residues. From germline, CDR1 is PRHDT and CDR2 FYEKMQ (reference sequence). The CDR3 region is CASSLGRLARGRRETQYF. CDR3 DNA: TGTGCCAGCAGCTTAGGCAGGCTAGCGAGAGGAAGACGCGAGACCCAGTACTTC.

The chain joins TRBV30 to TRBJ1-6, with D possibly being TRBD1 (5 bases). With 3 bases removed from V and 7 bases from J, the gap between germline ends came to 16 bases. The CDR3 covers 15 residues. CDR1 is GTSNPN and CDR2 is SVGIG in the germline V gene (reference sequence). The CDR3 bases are TGTGCCTGGAGCGTGGGGCGTCAGAGCAATTCACCCCTCCACTTT. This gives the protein CAWSVGRQSNSPLHF.

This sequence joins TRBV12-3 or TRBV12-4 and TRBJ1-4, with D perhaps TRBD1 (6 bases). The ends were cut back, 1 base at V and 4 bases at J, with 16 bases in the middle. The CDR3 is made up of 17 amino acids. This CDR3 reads CASSLDLVGQRNEKLFF. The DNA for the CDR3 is TGTGCCAGCAGTTTAGATTTAGTTGGACAGCGTAATGAAAAACTGTTTTTT.

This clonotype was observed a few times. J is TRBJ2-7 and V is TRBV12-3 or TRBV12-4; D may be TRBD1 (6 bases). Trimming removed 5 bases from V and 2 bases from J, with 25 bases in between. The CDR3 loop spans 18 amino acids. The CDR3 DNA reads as TGTGCCAGCAGTCGTCAATTCGGGTTGGGGGACACGGCCTACGAGCAGTACTTC. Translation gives CASSRQFGLGDTAYEQYF.